The 19 T cell receptor beta chains below come from one sample, sequenced in a study of OX40 agonist ivuxolimab in advanced cancers. Library construction relied on the immunoSEQ multiplex PCR assay. TCRdb obtained this table from immuneACCESS and retained in-frame rearrangements with V and J assigned. These tables miss some clones; where compared with another copy, unresolved V genes account for less than half of the shortfall, and the remainder is unexplained. This sample gives about 47,000 clones in total; 81% of them show up just once. The top ten hold almost 6.5% of the sample. Material: CD4+ or CD8+ T cells sorted from blood, obtained in a trial of the OX40 agonist ivuxolimab. These receptors were obtained from an adult with an advanced solid tumor such as melanoma, head and neck, liver or kidney cancer.

The J gene is TRBJ2-5, the V gene TRBV27; 9 bases fit TRBD2. V lost 2 bases, J lost 0 bases, and 10 bases stayed unmatched. The CDR3 totals 18 residues. The germline V gene encodes CDR1 MNHEY and CDR2 SMNVEV (reference sequence). The CDR3 loop reads CASSLIGLAGTYQETQYF. The CDR3 DNA reads TGTGCCAGCAGTTTAATTGGCCTAGCGGGGACATACCAAGAGACCCAGTACTTC.

The chain is built from TRBV7-6 and TRBJ1-3; no clear D gene. Trimming stripped 1 base from V and 4 bases from J, with 8 bases between. Germline CDR1 reads SGHVS; CDR2 reads FNYEAQ. The CDR3 covers 14 residues. CDR3 DNA sequence: TGTGCCAGCAGCTTAGAGGGTTCGGGAAACACCATATATTTT. Its protein product is CASSLEGSGNTIYF.

V usage is TRBV11-2 and J usage is TRBJ2-2, with D perhaps being TRBD1 or TRBD2 (5 bases each). The CDR3 spans 16 residues. V lost 3 bases to trimming and J lost 5 bases, with 16 bases between them. Germline-derived CDR1 and CDR2 are SGHAT and FQNNGV. The CDR3 is CASSFPRDGQTGELFF. The DNA for the CDR3 is TGTGCCAGCAGCTTCCCCCGGGACGGTCAAACCGGGGAGCTGTTTTTT.

The genes are TRBV29-1 and TRBJ1-1; 9 bases are a match to TRBD1. V trimming: 7 bases; J trimming: 7 bases; junction bases outside the gene matches: 7. This CDR3 has 12 amino acids. CDR1 and CDR2 from the germline V gene are SQVTM and ANQGSEA. CDR3 protein: CSGTGGLGEAFF. In DNA form, the CDR3 reads TGCAGCGGAACAGGGGGCCTTGGTGAAGCTTTCTTT.

This clone was counted once. The CDR3 DNA follows: TGTGCCAGCAGCCTGGGGACGACGAACACCGGGGAGCTGTTTTTT. Translating it yields CASSLGTTNTGELFF. This rearrangement joins TRBV4-2 to TRBJ2-2; either TRBD1 or TRBD2 may fit D (5 bases each). Per the germline V gene, CDR1 is LGHNA and CDR2 is YNFKEQ. The CDR3 runs 15 residues. V shed 4 bases and J shed 0 bases, with 9 bases lying between them.

V and J are TRBV27 and TRBJ1-2; D is uncertain. The CDR3 runs to 13 residues. Germline V lookup: CDR1 MNHEY, CDR2 SMNVEV (reference sequence). The V end lost 0 bases, the J end lost 3 bases, and 5 bases lay between the germline ends. The CDR3 protein is CASSLSGDYGYTF. The CDR3 coding sequence is TGTGCCAGCAGTTTATCTGGGGACTATGGCTACACCTTC.

This clone was observed a handful of times. The chain recombines TRBV23-1 with TRBJ2-7; perhaps TRBD1 as D (7 bases). TRBV23-1 is treated as an ORF (open reading frame) with a function not yet certain. CDR3 length: 13 residues. Trimming removed 8 bases from V and 1 base from J, with 12 bases in between. CDR3 nucleotide sequence: TGCGCCAGCGCGTCAGGGGGGTCCTACGAGCAGTACGTC. Protein: CASASGGSYEQYV.

The V call is TRBV5-8, the J call TRBJ2-2; D might be TRBD1 or TRBD2, each matching 7 bases. Trimming took off 5 bases at V and 3 bases at J, with 14 bases between the two ends. CDR1 is SGHTS, CDR2 YDEGEE, per germline. This CDR3 spans 15 amino acids. The CDR3 region is CASRLTGRDTGELFF. CDR3 DNA: TGTGCCAGCAGACTGACAGGGAGGGACACCGGGGAGCTGTTTTTT.

The V and J genes are TRBV5-7 and TRBJ2-7; TRBD1 or TRBD2 may be the D gene (5 bases each). TRBV5-7 belongs to the ORF category, with a function that is uncertain. CDR3 length: 13 amino acids. The V end lost 4 bases, the J end lost 6 bases, and 14 bases lay between the germline ends. The CDR3 sequence is CASSVDGAFEQYV. In DNA, the CDR3 is TGTGCCAGCAGCGTCGACGGGGCATTCGAGCAGTACGTC.

The chain uses TRBV6-1 and TRBJ2-7, with D unresolved. V lost 9 bases and J 5 bases, leaving 11 bases between the germline ends. Germline CDR1 reads MNHNS; CDR2 reads SASEGT. This CDR3 comprises 11 residues. The CDR3, as DNA: TGTGCCAGTACTGCGACCCACGAGCAGTACGTC. Its translation is CASTATHEQYV.

The rearrangement links TRBV18 to TRBJ2-5; D uncertain. The CDR3 spans 14 residues. Germline CDR1 and CDR2: KGHSH and LQKENI. Trimming cost V 4 bases and J 2 bases, with 11 bases left between them. The CDR3 sequence is CASSQTDYQETQYF. The CDR3 DNA follows: TGTGCCAGCTCACAGACTGATTATCAAGAGACCCAGTACTTC.

In its sample, this clone was seen a few times. This rearrangement joins TRBV4-1 to TRBJ1-2; D might be TRBD1 (5 bases). The CDR3 has 13 residues. Germline V CDR1 and CDR2: MGHRA, YSYEKL. The V end lost 4 bases, the J end lost 7 bases, and 13 bases lay between the germline ends. CDR3 loop: CASSPRGTGGYTF. DNA for the CDR3: TGCGCCAGCAGCCCGAGGGGTACTGGTGGCTACACCTTC.

V is TRBV28 and J is TRBJ2-7; a possible D gene is TRBD1 (6 bases). The CDR3 runs to 13 residues. Germline V CDR1 and CDR2: MDHEN, SYDVKM. The V end lost 4 bases, the J end lost 2 bases, and 9 bases lay between the germline ends. CDR3 in amino acids: CASSSGTPYEQYF. The CDR3 DNA is TGTGCCAGCAGTTCCGGGACACCCTACGAGCAGTACTTC.

The chain carries TRBV6-5 and TRBJ2-7, with D unclear. V lost 3 bases, J lost 0 bases, and 6 bases lay in between. CDR3 length: 13 residues. From germline, CDR1 is MNHEY and CDR2 SVGAGI. The CDR3 sequence: CASSYLPSYEQYF. In nucleotides, the CDR3 is TGTGCCAGCAGTTATTTGCCCTCCTACGAGCAGTACTTC.

This chain joins TRBV28 and TRBJ1-5; 7 positions match TRBD1. This CDR3 region has 14 residues. Germline CDR1 is MDHEN and CDR2 is SYDVKM. V dropped 8 bases and J dropped 4; count of bases not matched to a gene: 8. Written as DNA, the CDR3 is TGTGCCAGCGGGGAGGGGGCGGGGAATCAGCCCCAGCATTTT. This codes for CASGEGAGNQPQHF. Complete variable domain (other parts from reference TRBV28 and TRBJ1-5): DVKVTQSSRYLVKRTGEKVFLECVQDMDHENMFWYRQDPGLGLRLIYFSYDVKMKEKGDIPEGYSVSREKKERFSLILESASTNQTSMYLCASGEGAGNQPQHFGDGTRLSIL.

The gene calls are TRBV5-6 and TRBJ1-4; 10 bases match TRBD1. The germline gives CDR1 SGHDT, CDR2 YYEEEE. The ends lost 0 bases at V and 5 bases at J; junction bases unmatched: 7. The CDR3 runs 17 residues. CDR3 nucleotide sequence: TGTGCCAGCAGCTTGGCCCCGCCGGGACAGGGGAATGAAAAACTGTTTTTT. The encoded protein is CASSLAPPGQGNEKLFF. Together with reference TRBV5-6 and TRBJ1-4, the CDR3 gives the full variable domain: DAGVTQSPTHLIKTRGQQVTLRCSPKSGHDTVSWYQQALGQGPQFIFQYYEEEERQRGNFPDRFSGHQFPNYSSELNVNALLLGDSALYLCASSLAPPGQGNEKLFFGSGTQLSVL.

For this clone: At one end, the junction sequence differs from germline, possibly due to a read error. The chain joins TRBV2 to TRBJ1-5, with unresolved D. The CDR3 is 15 amino acids. Germline V gene data show CDR1 as SNHLY and CDR2 as FYNNEI. The CDR3 spells CVSSAWDLGNQPQHF. CDR3 nucleotides: TGTGTCAGCAGCGCATGGGATTTGGGCAATCAGCCCCAGCATTTT.

The genes are TRBV5-1 and TRBJ1-1; no clear D. The CDR3 loop spans 12 amino acids. V gave up 0 bases and J gave up 4 bases, with 4 bases separating them. Germline V gene lookup returns CDR1 SGHRS and CDR2 YFSETQ. The CDR3 sequence is CASSLVGTEAFF. The CDR3 DNA reads TGCGCCAGCAGCTTGGTTGGCACTGAAGCTTTCTTT.

The rearrangement uses TRBV18 and TRBJ2-7, with D maybe TRBD2 (5 bases). Germline V gives CDR1 KGHSH, CDR2 LQKENI. CDR3 length: 13 amino acids. The V and J ends lost 3 bases and 0 bases respectively, with 6 bases between them. CDR3 region: CASSPRDSYEQYV. The CDR3 DNA follows: TGTGCCAGCTCACCCCGGGACTCCTACGAGCAGTACGTC.